Presented here are 5 T cell receptor beta chains from one specimen sequenced in a study of graft-versus-host responses after intestinal transplantation. Some clones are missing from TCRdb's copy, which holds only in-frame ones; the method was immunoSEQ multiplex PCR. Altogether about 130,000 clones are present, over 85% being singletons, with the ten largest covering around 0.16%. The antigens these receptors bind are not known. The sample in question was unstimulated CD4+ T cells sorted from spleen or lymph node cells, obtained before intestinal transplant. The receptors were gathered from a human donor who received an intestinal transplant.

This chain uses TRBV9 with TRBJ2-5, with TRBD2 as a possible D gene (6 bases). CDR3 length: 13 residues. Germline values: CDR1 SGDLS, CDR2 YYNGEE. The V end was cut by 2 bases, the J end by 5 bases, with 10 bases between. The chain's CDR3 is CASSVGGLETQYF. DNA of the CDR3: TGTGCCAGCAGCGTCGGGGGTTTGGAGACCCAGTACTTC.

V usage is TRBV9 and J usage is TRBJ2-1; D is possibly TRBD2 (7 bases). Germline V gene data show CDR1 as SGDLS and CDR2 as YYNGEE. The V end was cut by 0 bases, the J end by 4 bases, with 20 bases between. This CDR3 has 18 residues. This CDR3 is CASSVGAKRGGAYNEQFF. In DNA form, the CDR3 reads TGTGCCAGCAGCGTAGGGGCTAAAAGGGGGGGAGCTTACAATGAGCAGTTCTTC.

This clone was observed once. This same CDR3 is encoded by further DNA sequences in the sample. V is TRBV6-1 and J is TRBJ1-5; D perhaps matches TRBD1 (5 bases). The germline gives CDR1 MNHNS, CDR2 SASEGT. The CDR3 has 14 residues. V was clipped by 5 bases and J by 0 bases, with 8 bases between them. The CDR3 loop is CASSQGYSNQPQHF. The DNA for the CDR3 is TGTGCCAGCAGTCAGGGATATAGCAATCAGCCCCAGCATTTT.

This chain uses TRBV7-9 with TRBJ2-3; 9 nucleotides agree with TRBD2. J was trimmed by 6 bases and V by 5 bases; bases with no gene match: 6. The CDR3 has 14 residues. Germline V gene data show CDR1 as SEHNR and CDR2 as FQNEAQ (reference sequence). The CDR3 sequence: CASSTRTSADTQYF. The CDR3 bases are TGTGCCAGCAGCACCCGGACTAGCGCGGATACGCAGTATTTT.

This chain uses TRBV30 with TRBJ2-5, with 15 bases matching TRBD2. V lost 2 bases and J lost 3; bases outside the gene matches: 4. Germline CDR1 GTSNPN, CDR2 SVGIG (reference sequence). CDR3 length: 16 residues. The DNA of the CDR3 is TGTGCCTGGAGTCTAGGACTAGCGGGGGGGAAAGAGACCCAGTACTTC. Its protein product is CAWSLGLAGGKETQYF.